This TCR beta chain comes out of a study of early T cells in non-severe SARS-CoV-2 infection. At least ten counts were recorded for this clonotype. TCRdb analysed the 5' RACE reads with MiXCR anew, one entry per CDR3 protein. Of tens of thousands of distinct CDR3 sequences listed, about 12% are singletons. Germline lookup yields CDR1 ENHRY and CDR2 SYGVKD. The CDR3 is 14 amino acids. Trimming left V 2 bases short and J 7 bases short, with 12 bases between. This TCR was sampled from an adult who was a healthcare worker with PCR-confirmed SARS-CoV-2 infection or an uninfected control (not recorded which). Sequencing was performed on whole blood. This chain uses TRBV10-3 with TRBJ1-5; D is ambiguous. For the CDR3, the DNA is TGTGCCATCAGTGAGCCCCTTACACACCAGCCCCAGCATTTT. This codes for CAISEPLTHQPQHF.